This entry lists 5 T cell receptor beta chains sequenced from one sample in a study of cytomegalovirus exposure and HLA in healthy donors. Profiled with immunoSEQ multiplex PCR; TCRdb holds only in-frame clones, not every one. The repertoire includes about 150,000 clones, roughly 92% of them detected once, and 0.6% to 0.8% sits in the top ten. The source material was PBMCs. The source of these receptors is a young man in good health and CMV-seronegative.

DNA of the CDR3: TGTGCCAGTAGGACAGGGGACAATTCACCCCTCCACTTT. Residues: CASRTGDNSPLHF. The chain uses TRBV19 and TRBJ1-6; TRBD1 matches at 8 bases. The CDR3 spans 13 residues. V lost 6 bases, J lost 7 bases, and 2 bases stayed unmatched. The germline V gene encodes CDR1 LNHDA and CDR2 SQIVND (reference sequence).

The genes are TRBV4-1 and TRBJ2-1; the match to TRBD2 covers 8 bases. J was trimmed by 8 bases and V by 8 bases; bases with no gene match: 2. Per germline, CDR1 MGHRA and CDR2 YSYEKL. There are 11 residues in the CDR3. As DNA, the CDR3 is TGCGCCAGCTACGGGGGGGATGAGCAGTTCTTC. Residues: CASYGGDEQFF.

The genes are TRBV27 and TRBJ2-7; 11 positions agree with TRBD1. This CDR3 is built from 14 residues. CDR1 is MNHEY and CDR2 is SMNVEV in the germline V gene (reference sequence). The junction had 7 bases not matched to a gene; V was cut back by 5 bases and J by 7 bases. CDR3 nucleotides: TGTGCCAGCAGTACGGGACAGGGGGGGTGGGAGCAGTACTTC. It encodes CASSTGQGGWEQYF.

For the CDR3, the DNA is TGTGCCATAGAACAGGGACGCGACTATGGCTACACCTTC. It specifies CAIEQGRDYGYTF. The chain joins TRBV10-3 to TRBJ1-2; D may be TRBD1 (6 bases). CDR1 and CDR2 (germline): ENHRY, SYGVKD. V lost 9 bases, J lost 3 bases, and 14 bases lay in between. The CDR3 covers 13 residues.

DNA of the CDR3: TGTGCCAGCAGCCCCCGAGGGGGCTGGAACACTGAAGCTTTCTTT. It encodes CASSPRGGWNTEAFF. V and J are TRBV7-2 and TRBJ1-1; 7 nucleotides line up with TRBD1. The CDR3 is 15 residues long. Germline CDR1 reads SGHTA; CDR2 reads FQGNSA. The V and J ends lost 5 bases and 1 base, in that order; junction bases with no gene match: 7.